The entry below gives a single T cell receptor beta chain sequence along with its context. The clone's antigen remains unknown. No base-level quality is on record; no much larger clone is a single base apart. These data are taken from a study of shared T cell receptors in the human thymus (dated by TCRdb to the early 2020s). The study in broad terms: The study investigated the way shared, self-reactive T-cell receptor alpha chains are produced in the human thymus.

The cysteine opens and the phenylalanine closes a CDR3 of 18 amino acids. Only CDR3 DNA remains: 54 bases, in frame from the first base. From a lookup of the germline V gene (reference sequence), CDR1 and CDR2 are LNHDA and SQIVND. V lost 7 bases and J lost 6 bases, and the count of bases not matched to a germline gene is 16. The library relied on the immunoSEQ multiplex PCR assay. Imported from immuneACCESS, the table was reduced by TCRdb to in-frame sequences with V and J called. These copies leave out some clones; in studies compared against another copy, an unresolved V gene accounts for under half, and the cause of the remainder is not known. This sample has about 710,000 clones in its table, and about 89% of those were observed once. The biggest ten clones account for more than 0.009% of the sample. These same data were also listed under a study on human thymus T cells. As that second paper reports: The donors were immunologically healthy infants in Finland who had open corrective cardiac surgery for congenital heart defects. Thymus tissue was collected as surgical resects that were removed during corrective cardiac surgery. Biased V and J gene segment usage appeared to be present in both thymic and peripheral blood repertoires. The related research found that thymic TCR repertoires overlapped highly between unrelated individuals. The study described the TCR alpha and beta repertoires in about eight infant thymus samples and a few matching peripheral blood samples. Donor ages ranging from about 7 to 250 days were recorded, and a handful of male and a couple of female infants were included in the cohort. After being mechanically released from the tissue, thymocytes were kept at -70 degrees C in pellets of roughly 8.5-34 million cells. Genomic DNA was extracted from frozen cell pellets with a QIAsymphony instrument. The immunoSEQ multiplex PCR assay was used to amplify the TCRB and TCRAD loci from a standardized quantity of quality-controlled genomic DNA. Amplicons spanned the V(D)J region at a length sufficient to cover the CDR3 and identify V and J genes. Amplicon sequencing was performed on an Illumina platform through the commercial immunoSEQ service. Primer bias and sequencing errors were corrected as previously described, and TCRAD and TCRB definitions were based on the IMGT database. The repertoires were analysed using immunoSEQ Analyzer 3.0 and VDJTools for basic statistics, V/J segment usage, diversity estimates, rarefaction and pairwise overlap. Chao1, ChaoE, Efron-Thisted, Shannon and inverse Simpson indices were used to estimate diversity, which was also estimated on datasets down-sampled to the smallest sample. Repertoire overlap was assessed by strict matching of CDR3 nucleotide sequence, V gene and J gene, and clustering was done by Jaccard-based multidimensional scaling. Thymus samples yielded on average about 810,000 unique TCRB clonotypes, compared with roughly 92,000 from blood samples.

The receptor was isolated from a boy under three years old with a congenital heart defect. Donor details come from another sample of the same person, matched by shared clones. Here the chain combines TRBV19 and TRBJ2-1; 12 bases in between match TRBD2. Sequencing was done on a sample of thymocytes. The sequence in DNA is TGTGCCAGTACCATAGGGTCACTAGCGGGGGGAAGGAGCAATGAGCAGTTCTTC. It is translated as CASTIGSLAGGRSNEQFF.